This T cell receptor beta chain was sequenced in a study of blood T cell repertoires in COVID-19. Looking at the study overall: Sources were T cells, B-cell-depleted T cells, or PBMCs; the material itself was cDNA or gDNA.

Enrollment of patients from Seattle took place during active infection, with longitudinal follow-up. The repertoire was sequenced with immunoSEQ multiplex PCR; TCRdb's copy has only in-frame clones and lacks some. The sample shows 350,000 or so clones, more than 70% of them seen only once. The V and J ends lost 8 bases and 1 base respectively, with 11 bases between them. The CDR3 is made up of 13 amino acids. The germline gives CDR1 SNHLY, CDR2 FYNNEI. The clonotype comes from a young woman with COVID-19, enrolled during active disease. The specimen was peripheral blood. The rearrangement uses TRBV2 and TRBJ1-1, with D perhaps matching TRBD1 (6 bases). The CDR3 is CASGKTGNTEAFF. CDR3 DNA: TGTGCCAGCGGAAAGACAGGGAACACTGAAGCTTTCTTT.